This T cell receptor (beta chain) was found in a study of blood T cell repertoires in COVID-19 (TCRdb year 2020). A note on the overall study: The collaborator samples originated in the United States, Italy and Spain and spanned the acute and convalescent phases of COVID-19. The material from the prospective study consisted of cDNA or gDNA derived from T cells, B-cell-depleted T cells, or PBMCs. Subjects who had been exposed to COVID-19, were actively infected with it, or had recovered from it provided the deeply sampled blood TCRbeta repertoires that made up the dataset. A freely available public database, intended as a resource for researchers studying the immune response to SARS-CoV-2, is where the repertoires were released. Samples were obtained from the ongoing ImmuneRACE study (first 160 participants) and from some 1,300 subjects provided by 6 global collaborators. The sample metadata nearly always contained a de-identified subject ID, COVID-19 status, age in years and sex. HLA class I and class II types, where available, came from metadata supplied by the sample provider rather than from assay-based typing.

Results and caveats for the whole study, not just this receptor: Clinical and demographic metadata were provided uncurated, with the amount varying by source and participant.

Including the terminal cysteine and phenylalanine, the CDR3 comprises 16 residues. Only the CDR3 DNA is retained, 48 bases long and in frame from the first base. V is clipped by 4 bases and J by 9 bases, and the sequence between their germline boundaries is 19 bases long. CDR1 and CDR2, per the germline V gene (reference sequence), are MNHEY and SMNVEV. Collaborating institutions collected whole blood in K2EDTA tubes following their own protocols. Collaborator samples were shipped for TCRbeta analysis as frozen whole blood, isolated PBMCs, or DNA extracted from either sample type. The immunoSEQ Assay, a bias-controlled multiplex PCR, was used to amplify TCRbeta CDR3 regions from genomic DNA. In the authors' own workflow: The number of nucleated cells in each sample was estimated by amplification of reference gene primers within the assay. To quantify the absolute abundance of each unique TCRbeta CDR3 rearrangement, sequence reads were collapsed and filtered. Productive Simpson clonality was computed per sample as the square root of Simpson's diversity index over productive rearrangements. This is the immuneACCESS table as TCRdb keeps it, with only in-frame sequences that have V and J called. A part of the clones is gone; compared with another copy, unresolved V genes explain less than half, and the rest is unexplained. V and J calls and clone size are given by that table; D and trimming were obtained from the DNA. The sample table contains tens of thousands of clones; only one count was recorded for approximately 91% of them. Of the sample, roughly 3.5% is held by the ten largest clones.

This clone was detected only once. Its antigen remains undetermined. No base-level quality is on record; no much larger clone is a single base apart. Material: peripheral blood. The chain is assembled from TRBV27 and TRBJ1-6, with a tentative D gene TRBD1 over 5 matching bases. This TCR came from a man between 65 and 79 years old with acute or convalescent COVID-19. The DNA reads as follows: TGTGCCAGCAGTTCAGTCTTGCGGCAGGGTGGTTCACCCCTCCACTTT. It specifies CASSSVLRQGGSPLHF.